This T cell receptor beta chain originates from a study of cytomegalovirus exposure and HLA in healthy donors. On the study more broadly: Among the roughly 370 genotyped donors, 65% to 90% were placed in the Caucasian-associated ancestry cluster.

This PCR relied on a set of 60 Vbeta primers and 13 Jbeta primers. Sequenced by immunoSEQ multiplex PCR; TCRdb stores in-frame clones only, minus some. In the table there are 65,000 to 90,000 clones, 65% to 80% of which are singletons. This clone was observed a single time. Its antigen is unknown. Findings and caveats of the study: Researchers counted around 150 TCR beta chains as cytomegalovirus-associated. When the data were analyzed later, several of the most significant clusters appeared to be linked to common viral pathogens. CMV serostatus stood as the only immune exposure information on hand.

The germline V and J ends were trimmed by 3 bases and 2 bases, with 5 bases remaining between them. The CDR3 extends over 13 amino acids. Germline assignment: CDR1 SGHDN and CDR2 FVKESK. This clonotype originated in a man between 70 and 80 years old in good health and CMV-seronegative. The V and J genes are TRBV14 and TRBJ1-5; D is ambiguous. Material: PBMCs. CDR3 residues: CASSQSGNQPQHF. The CDR3 coding sequence is TGTGCCAGCAGCCAGTCAGGCAATCAGCCCCAGCATTTT.